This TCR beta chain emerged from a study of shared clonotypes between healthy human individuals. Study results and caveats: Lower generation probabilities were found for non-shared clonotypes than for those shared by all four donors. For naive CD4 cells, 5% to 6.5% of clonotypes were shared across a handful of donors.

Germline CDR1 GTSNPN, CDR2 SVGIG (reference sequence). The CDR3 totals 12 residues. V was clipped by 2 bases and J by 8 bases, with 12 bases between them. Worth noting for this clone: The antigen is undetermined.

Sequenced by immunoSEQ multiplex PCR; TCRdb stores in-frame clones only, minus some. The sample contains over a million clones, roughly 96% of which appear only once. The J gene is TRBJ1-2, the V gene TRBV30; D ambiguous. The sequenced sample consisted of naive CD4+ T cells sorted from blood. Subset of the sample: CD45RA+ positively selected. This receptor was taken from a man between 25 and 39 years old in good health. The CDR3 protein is CAWSPRVGGYTF. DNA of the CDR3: TGTGCCTGGAGTCCCCGGGTCGGGGGCTACACCTTC.